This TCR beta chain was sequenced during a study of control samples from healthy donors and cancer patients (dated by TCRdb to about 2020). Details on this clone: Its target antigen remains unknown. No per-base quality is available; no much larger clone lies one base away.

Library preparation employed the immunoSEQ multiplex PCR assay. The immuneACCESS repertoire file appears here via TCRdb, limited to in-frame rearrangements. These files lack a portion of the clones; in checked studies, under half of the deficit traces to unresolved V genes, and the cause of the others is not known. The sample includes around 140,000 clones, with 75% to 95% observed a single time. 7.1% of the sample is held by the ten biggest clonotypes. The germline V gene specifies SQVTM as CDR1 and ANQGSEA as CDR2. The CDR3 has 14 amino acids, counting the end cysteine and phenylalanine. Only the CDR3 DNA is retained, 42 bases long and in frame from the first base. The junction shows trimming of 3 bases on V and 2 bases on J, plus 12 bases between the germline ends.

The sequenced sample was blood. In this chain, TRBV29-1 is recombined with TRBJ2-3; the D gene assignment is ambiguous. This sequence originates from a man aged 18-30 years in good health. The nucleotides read TGCAGCGTTGACCCCCCAGAAAACACAGATACGCAGTATTTT. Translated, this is CSVDPPENTDTQYF.